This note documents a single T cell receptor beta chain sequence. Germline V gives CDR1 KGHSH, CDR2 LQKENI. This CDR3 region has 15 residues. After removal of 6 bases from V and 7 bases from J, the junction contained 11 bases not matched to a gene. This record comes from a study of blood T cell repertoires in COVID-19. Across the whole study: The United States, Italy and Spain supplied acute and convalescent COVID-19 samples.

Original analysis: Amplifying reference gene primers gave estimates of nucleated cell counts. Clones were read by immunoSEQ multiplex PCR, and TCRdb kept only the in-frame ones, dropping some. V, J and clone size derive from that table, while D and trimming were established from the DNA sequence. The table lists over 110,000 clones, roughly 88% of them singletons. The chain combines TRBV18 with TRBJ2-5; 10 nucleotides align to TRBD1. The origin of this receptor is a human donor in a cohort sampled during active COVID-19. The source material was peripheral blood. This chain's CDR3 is CASSRQTGGEGTQYF. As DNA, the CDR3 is TGTGCCAGCTCCCGGCAGACAGGGGGCGAAGGGACCCAGTACTTC.